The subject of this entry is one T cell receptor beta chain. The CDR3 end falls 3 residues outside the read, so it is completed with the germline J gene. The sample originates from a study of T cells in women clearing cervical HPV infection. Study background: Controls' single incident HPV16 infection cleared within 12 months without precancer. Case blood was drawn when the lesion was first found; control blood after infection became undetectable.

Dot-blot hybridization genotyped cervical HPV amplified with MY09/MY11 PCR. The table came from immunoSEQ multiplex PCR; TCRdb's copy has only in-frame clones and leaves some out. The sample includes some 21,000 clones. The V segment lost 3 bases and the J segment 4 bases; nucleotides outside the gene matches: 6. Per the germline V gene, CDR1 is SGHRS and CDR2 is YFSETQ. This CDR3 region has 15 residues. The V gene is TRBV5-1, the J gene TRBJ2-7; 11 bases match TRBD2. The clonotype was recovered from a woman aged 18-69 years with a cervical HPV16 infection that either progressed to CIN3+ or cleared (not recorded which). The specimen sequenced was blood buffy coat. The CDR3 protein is CASSSGTSGTYEQYF. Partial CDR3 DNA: TGCGCCAGCAGCTCTGGGACTAGCGGAACTTACGAG.